The entry that follows covers one T cell receptor (beta chain) sequence. This clonotype was seen many times. Its antigen remains undetermined. It has no much larger one-base neighbor in the sample; base qualities were not kept. The data originate from a study of T cells in Graves' hyperthyroidism and ophthalmopathy (dated by TCRdb to the late 2010s). Study-level background: Peripheral blood was collected at initial diagnosis, before any treatment. To identify distinguishing TCR V-J signatures, a discovery cohort of roughly 100 patients was used, comprising some 43 with Graves' ophthalmopathy and approximately 57 with stable Graves' hyperthyroidism. After blood sampling, hyperthyroidism patients were treated with methimazole at a starting dose of 30 mg daily, and ophthalmopathy patients were treated with high-dose intravenous methylprednisolone. Prospective prediction of ophthalmopathy was tested in an independent validation cohort consisting of some 18 hyperthyroidism patients and 15 to 17 patients who later progressed to ophthalmopathy. For training and testing, the 100 or so patients in the discovery cohort were randomly divided in a 7:3 ratio. According to the paper, TCR Vbeta CDR3 sequencing was carried out on over 130 peripheral blood samples, which came from approximately 41 ophthalmopathy, around 74 hyperthyroidism and roughly 17 progressor patients. In about 6 Graves' hyperthyroidism patients, the study also compared T-cell repertoires from thyroid tissue with T-cell repertoires from blood. The investigation overall reported the following: In validation, the model predicted progression to ophthalmopathy with roughly 70% sensitivity and less than 75% specificity, a median of 6.5 months before onset. A 13 V-J signature model separated ophthalmopathy from stable hyperthyroidism, with roughly 88% sensitivity and roughly 81% specificity in cross-validation and 80%/75% in testing. Most expanded thyroid clonotypes (frequency above 0.001) were also found in blood, which suggests that blood repertoires may mirror thyroid immune responses. No statistical method was used to fix the sample size in advance, and group allocation was not hidden from the investigators.

TCR beta CDR3 regions were amplified from RNA transcripts. For the first round of RT-PCR on the TCR CDR3, the HTBI primer set was used together with the Qiagen OneStep RT-PCR kit. A second multiplex PCR round built the libraries, followed by size selection and purification. Libraries were sequenced paired-end with 100 bp reads on an Illumina HiSeq2000. For the original study's pipeline: Raw data were processed with SOAPnuke, discarding reads with adapters, uncalled bases, mean Phred below 15, or no exact constant-primer or identifier match. COPE v1.2.5 was used to merge high-quality paired reads, and clonotypes were defined as unique nucleotide sequences. MiTCR v1.1 was used to align the clonotypes against IMGT TRBV, TRBD and TRBJ reference segments. Only V-J combinations with frequency above 0.0001, covering about 99% of repertoires, were analysed. The TCS score was defined as F50 (clonal expansion) divided by E x V (chaos), with BLOSUM62-based TCRdist calculated between CDR3 peptides within each V-J. Welch's t-statistics and random forest reduced around 550 V-J features to about 12, which were used in a naive Bayes classifier (R e1071). TCRdb passed the public sequencing reads through fastp at Q25 and MiXCR, retaining productive beta sequences. CDR3 protein duplicates are merged, each entry listing the most common genes and DNA. TCRdb's processing, not the authors' own work, is the source of the V and J calls. This sample has some 500,000 distinct CDR3 sequences in its table, and approximately 15% of those were observed once. The ten largest clonotypes hold under 20% of the sample.

Graves' hyperthyroidism was defined as stable when no progression to ophthalmopathy occurred over 18 months of follow-up. Hyperthyroidism patients were newly diagnosed, with disease duration under 2 months, and aged 18 to 65 years. The study excluded patients with uncontrolled infections, other autoimmune diseases, pregnancy or lactation. Diagnoses were based on clinical symptoms, serum thyroxine and TRAb, thyroid ultrasound and orbital computed tomography. Ficoll-Paque density gradient centrifugation was used to isolate PBMCs from about 9.4 ml of fresh peripheral blood. Total RNA was extracted using Trizol reagent, and RNA quality was assessed on an Agilent 2100 Bioanalyzer. From the germline V gene, CDR1 is SNHLY and CDR2 is FYNNEI. The germline V end is reduced by 6 bases and the J end by 6 bases; junction bases left unmatched: 9. From the cysteine up to the phenylalanine, the CDR3 has a length of 14 residues. Only the CDR3 part of the read is kept: 42 bases, read in frame from the first base.

This receptor was taken from a woman between 18 and 29 years old with Graves' hyperthyroidism. The receptor chain draws on TRBV2 and TRBJ1-1; TRBD1 matches 8 bases in the middle. Sequenced material: blood. The bases read TGTGCCAGCAGCGCTAGACAGGGGTCCCCTGAAGCTTTCTTT. This sequence encodes CASSARQGSPEAFF.